This T cell receptor beta chain came from a study of T cells in localized non-small cell lung cancer. Overall study findings and caveats: Out of the top 100 tumor clones, a median roughly 50 were seen in adjacent lung.

Of note for this clone: Its specificity is not known.

The method was immunoSEQ multiplex PCR; TCRdb's version includes in-frame clones alone and lacks a portion of them. Of about 78,000 clones detected, 80% to 90% appear once; the ten largest clones hold 2.5% to 3%. The germline gives CDR1 SGHNT, CDR2 YYREEE (reference sequence). There are 15 residues in the CDR3. V gave up 2 bases and J gave up 3 bases, with 14 bases separating them. V usage is TRBV5-4 and J usage is TRBJ1-1, with D tentatively TRBD1 (5 bases). This TCR derives from a man aged 40 to 69 with stage I lung adenocarcinoma. Sample: peripheral blood, taken before any cancer treatment. As DNA, the CDR3 is TGTGCCAGCAGCTTTGGGGGGAGAAAATACACTGAAGCTTTCTTT. Residues: CASSFGGRKYTEAFF.